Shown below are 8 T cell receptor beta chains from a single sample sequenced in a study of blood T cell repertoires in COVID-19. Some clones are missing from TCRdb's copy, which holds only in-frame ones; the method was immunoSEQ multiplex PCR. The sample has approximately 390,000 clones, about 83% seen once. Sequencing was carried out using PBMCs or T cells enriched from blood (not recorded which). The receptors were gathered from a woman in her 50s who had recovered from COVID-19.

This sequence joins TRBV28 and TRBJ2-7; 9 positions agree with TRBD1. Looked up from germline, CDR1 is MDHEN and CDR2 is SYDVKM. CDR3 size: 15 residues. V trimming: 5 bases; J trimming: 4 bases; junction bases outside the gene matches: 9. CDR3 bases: TGTGCCAGCAGTAGCCCGTGGACAGGGGAATACGAGCAGTACTTC. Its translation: CASSSPWTGEYEQYF. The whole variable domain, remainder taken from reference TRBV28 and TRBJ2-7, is DVKVTQSSRYLVKRTGEKVFLECVQDMDHENMFWYRQDPGLGLRLIYFSYDVKMKEKGDIPEGYSVSREKKERFSLILESASTNQTSMYLCASSSPWTGEYEQYFGPGTRLTVT.

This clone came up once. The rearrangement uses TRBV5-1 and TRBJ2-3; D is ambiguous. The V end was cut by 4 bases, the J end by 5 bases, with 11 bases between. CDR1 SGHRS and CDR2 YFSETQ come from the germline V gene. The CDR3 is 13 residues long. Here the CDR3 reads CASSNRPGDTQYF. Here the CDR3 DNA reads TGCGCCAGCAGCAACCGACCAGGAGATACGCAGTATTTT.

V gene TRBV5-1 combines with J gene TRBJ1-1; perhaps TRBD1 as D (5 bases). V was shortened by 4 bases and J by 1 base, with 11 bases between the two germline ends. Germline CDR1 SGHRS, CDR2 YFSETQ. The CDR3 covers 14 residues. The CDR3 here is CASSRATGNTEAFF. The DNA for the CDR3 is TGCGCCAGCAGCCGAGCAACAGGGAACACTGAAGCTTTCTTT. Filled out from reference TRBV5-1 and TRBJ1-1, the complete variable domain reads KAGVTQTPRYLIKTRGQQVTLSCSPISGHRSVSWYQQTPGQGLQFLFEYFSETQRNKGNFPGRFSGRQFSNSRSEMNVSTLELGDSALYLCASSRATGNTEAFFGQGTRLTVV.

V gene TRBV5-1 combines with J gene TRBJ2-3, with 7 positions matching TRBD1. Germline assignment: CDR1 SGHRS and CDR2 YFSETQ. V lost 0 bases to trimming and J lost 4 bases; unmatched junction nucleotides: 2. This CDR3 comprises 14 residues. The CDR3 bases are TGCGCCAGCAGCTTGGGACAGGGACCAGATACGCAGTATTTT. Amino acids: CASSLGQGPDTQYF.

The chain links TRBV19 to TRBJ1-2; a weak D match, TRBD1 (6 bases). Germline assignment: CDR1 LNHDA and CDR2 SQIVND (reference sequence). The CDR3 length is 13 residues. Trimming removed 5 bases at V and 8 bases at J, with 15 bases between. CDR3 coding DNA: TGTGCCAGTAGTGGCAGGGGCGCAGCCGGCTACACCTTC. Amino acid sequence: CASSGRGAAGYTF.

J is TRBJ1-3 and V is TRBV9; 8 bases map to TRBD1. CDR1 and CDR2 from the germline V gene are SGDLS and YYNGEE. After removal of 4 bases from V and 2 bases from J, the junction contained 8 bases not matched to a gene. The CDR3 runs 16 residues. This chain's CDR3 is CASSPSPRGPGNTIYF. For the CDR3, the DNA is TGTGCCAGCAGCCCCTCCCCCAGGGGGCCTGGAAACACCATATATTTT.

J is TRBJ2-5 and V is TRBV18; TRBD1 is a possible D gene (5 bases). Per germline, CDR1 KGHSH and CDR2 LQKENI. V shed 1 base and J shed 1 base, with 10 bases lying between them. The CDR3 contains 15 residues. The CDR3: CASSPHQGAQETQYF. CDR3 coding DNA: TGTGCCAGCTCACCACACCAAGGGGCCCAAGAGACCCAGTACTTC.

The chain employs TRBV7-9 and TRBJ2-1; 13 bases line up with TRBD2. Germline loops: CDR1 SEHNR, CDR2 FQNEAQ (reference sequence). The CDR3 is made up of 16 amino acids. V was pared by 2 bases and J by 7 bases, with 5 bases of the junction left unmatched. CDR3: CASSLTSGGAGNEQFF. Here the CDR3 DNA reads TGTGCCAGCAGCTTAACTAGCGGGGGGGCAGGTAATGAGCAGTTCTTC.